The clone carrying this T cell receptor (beta chain) was observed many times. This entry is derived from a study of chronic HIV infection and antiretroviral therapy. TCRdb reanalysed the 5' RACE reads using MiXCR and keeps one entry per CDR3 protein. The sample contains about 31,000 distinct CDR3 sequences, around 8.6% of which appear only once. This CDR3 has 15 residues. The V and J ends lost 2 bases and 6 bases respectively, with 15 bases between them. Per the germline V gene, CDR1 is SGHDT and CDR2 is YYEEEE. The source of this sequence is an adult who had HIV and had not received antiretroviral therapy, or was an uninfected healthy control (not recorded which). The sequenced sample was peripheral blood. V is TRBV5-6 and J is TRBJ2-1; unclear D gene. CDR3 DNA: TGTGCCAGCAGCTTAGGCCAAATCCTGTCCAATGAGCAGTTCTTC. This sequence encodes CASSLGQILSNEQFF. The full variable domain, its missing parts supplied by reference TRBV5-6 and TRBJ2-1, is DAGVTQSPTHLIKTRGQQVTLRCSPKSGHDTVSWYQQALGQGPQFIFQYYEEEERQRGNFPDRFSGHQFPNYSSELNVNALLLGDSALYLCASSLGQILSNEQFFGPGTRLTVL.